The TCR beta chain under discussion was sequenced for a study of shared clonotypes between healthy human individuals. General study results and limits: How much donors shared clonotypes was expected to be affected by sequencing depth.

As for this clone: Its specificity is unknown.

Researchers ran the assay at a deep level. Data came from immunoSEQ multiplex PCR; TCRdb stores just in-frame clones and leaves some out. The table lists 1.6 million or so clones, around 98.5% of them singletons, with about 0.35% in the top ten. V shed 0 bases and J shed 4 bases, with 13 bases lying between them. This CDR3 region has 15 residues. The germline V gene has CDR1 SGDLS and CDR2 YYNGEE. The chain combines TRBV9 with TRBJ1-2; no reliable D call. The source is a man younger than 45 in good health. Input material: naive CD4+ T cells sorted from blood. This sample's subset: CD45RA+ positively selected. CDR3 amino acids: CASSVEVKIRYGYTF. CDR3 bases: TGTGCCAGCAGCGTAGAAGTCAAGATCCGCTATGGCTACACCTTC. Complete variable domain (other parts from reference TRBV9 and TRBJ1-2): DSGVTQTPKHLITATGQRVTLRCSPRSGDLSVYWYQQSLDQGLQFLIQYYNGEERAKGNILERFSAQQFPDLHSELNLSSLELGDSALYFCASSVEVKIRYGYTFGSGTRLTVV.